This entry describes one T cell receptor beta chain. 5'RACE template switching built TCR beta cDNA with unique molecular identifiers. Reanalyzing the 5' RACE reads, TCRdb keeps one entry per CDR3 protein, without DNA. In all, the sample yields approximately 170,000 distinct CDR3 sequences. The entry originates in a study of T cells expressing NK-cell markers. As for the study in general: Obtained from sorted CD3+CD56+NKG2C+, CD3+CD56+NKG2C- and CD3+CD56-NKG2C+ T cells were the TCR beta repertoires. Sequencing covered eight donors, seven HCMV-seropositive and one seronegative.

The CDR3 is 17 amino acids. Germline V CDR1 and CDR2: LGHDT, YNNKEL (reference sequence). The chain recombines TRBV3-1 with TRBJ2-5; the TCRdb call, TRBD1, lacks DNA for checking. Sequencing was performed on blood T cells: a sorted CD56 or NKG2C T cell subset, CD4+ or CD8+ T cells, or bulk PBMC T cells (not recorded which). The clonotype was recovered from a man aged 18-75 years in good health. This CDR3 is CASSHRGAGGSQETQYF.